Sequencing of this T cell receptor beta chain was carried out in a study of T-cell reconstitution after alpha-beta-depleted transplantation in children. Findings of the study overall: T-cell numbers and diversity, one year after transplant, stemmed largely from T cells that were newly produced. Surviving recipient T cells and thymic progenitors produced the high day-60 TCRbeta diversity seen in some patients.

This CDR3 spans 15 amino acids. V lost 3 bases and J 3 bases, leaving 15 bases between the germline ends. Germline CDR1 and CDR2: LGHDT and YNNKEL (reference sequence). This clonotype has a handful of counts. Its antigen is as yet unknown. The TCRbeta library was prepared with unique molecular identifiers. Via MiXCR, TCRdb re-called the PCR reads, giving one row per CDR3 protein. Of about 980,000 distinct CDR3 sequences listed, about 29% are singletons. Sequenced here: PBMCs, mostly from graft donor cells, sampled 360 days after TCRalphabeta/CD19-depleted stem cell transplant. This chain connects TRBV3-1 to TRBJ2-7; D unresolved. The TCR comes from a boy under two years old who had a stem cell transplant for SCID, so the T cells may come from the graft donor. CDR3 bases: TGTGCCAGCAGCCAGAGTATAGACAACTACTACGAGCAGTACTTC. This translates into CASSQSIDNYYEQYF.